This T cell receptor (beta chain) was obtained from a study of T cells in Graves' hyperthyroidism and ophthalmopathy (dated by TCRdb to between 2018 and 2020). General notes on the study: Peripheral blood samples were taken at the time of initial diagnosis, prior to any treatment. To identify distinguishing TCR V-J signatures, a discovery cohort of around 100 patients was used, comprising approximately 40 with Graves' ophthalmopathy and approximately 57 with stable Graves' hyperthyroidism. An independent validation cohort of around 19 hyperthyroidism patients and 17 patients who later progressed to ophthalmopathy tested prospective prediction of ophthalmopathy. For training and testing, the 95 to 100 patients in the discovery cohort were randomly divided in a 7:3 ratio. In addition, the study compared T-cell repertoires in thyroid tissue and in blood from roughly 6 Graves' hyperthyroidism patients. After blood sampling, hyperthyroidism patients were treated with methimazole at a starting dose of 30 mg daily, and ophthalmopathy patients were treated with high-dose intravenous methylprednisolone. The paper describes TCR Vbeta CDR3 sequencing of around 130 peripheral blood samples, made up of 40 to 45 ophthalmopathy patients, 70 to 75 hyperthyroidism patients and 17 progressor patients.

General findings and caveats noted by the study authors: In validation, progression to ophthalmopathy was predicted by the model with more than 65% sensitivity and 72% to 85% specificity, a median of approximately 6.5 months before onset. In cross-validation, a model built on a 13 V-J signature told ophthalmopathy apart from stable hyperthyroidism with 85% to 90% sensitivity and 81% to 82% specificity, and in testing the same model reached 80%/75%. Most expanded thyroid clonotypes (frequency above 0.001) were also detected in blood, suggesting blood repertoires may reflect thyroid immune responses. Sample size was not statistically predetermined, and blinding of investigators to group allocation was not performed.

Measured from the cysteine to the phenylalanine, the CDR3 is 12 residues long. The only DNA kept is the CDR3, 36 bases in frame from the first base. CDR1 and CDR2 are drawn from the germline V gene (reference sequence): GTSNPN, SVGIG. V is shortened by 2 bases, J by 5 bases, and the region joining them spans 9 bases. This clonotype was seen many times. The antigen this receptor binds is unknown. No qualities accompany the bases; no much larger clone lies one base away. Ophthalmopathy patients had moderately to severely active disease, Clinical Activity Score of at least 3, NOSPECS grade of at least 4, and duration under 3 months. Patients with uncontrolled infections, other autoimmune diseases, pregnancy or lactation were excluded. Diagnoses were established on the basis of clinical symptoms, serum thyroxine and TRAb, thyroid ultrasound, and orbital computed tomography. PBMCs were separated from under 12 ml of fresh peripheral blood using Ficoll-Paque density gradient centrifugation. Trizol reagent was used to extract total RNA, and RNA quality was then checked on an Agilent 2100 Bioanalyzer.

The TCR beta CDR3 regions were amplified from RNA transcripts. The TCR CDR3 was subjected to a first round of RT-PCR using the HTBI primer set and the Qiagen OneStep RT-PCR kit. A second multiplex PCR round built the libraries, followed by size selection and purification. Sequencing of the libraries was done on an Illumina HiSeq2000 using paired-end 100 bp reads. As for the original processing: SOAPnuke was used to process the raw data, removing reads that contained adapters or uncalled bases, had a mean Phred below 15, or lacked an exact match to the constant primer or identifier. COPE v1.2.5 was used to merge the high-quality paired reads, and each unique nucleotide sequence was defined as a clonotype. Clonotypes were aligned to IMGT TRBV, TRBD and TRBJ reference segments using MiTCR v1.1. Analysis was restricted to V-J combinations with a frequency above 0.0001, which covered over 98% of repertoires. A TCS score was defined as the ratio between F50 (clonal expansion) and ExV (chaos), using BLOSUM62-based TCRdist between CDR3 peptides within each V-J. Welch's t-statistics and random forest reduced around 550 V-J features to around 14, which were used in a naive Bayes classifier (R e1071). In-frame beta chains were kept once TCRdb had trimmed the public reads at Q25 with fastp and called clones with MiXCR. Rows are combined by CDR3 protein, so each entry shows the most common genes and DNA. The V and J calls were not made by the authors but by TCRdb's processing. The sample contains around 340,000 distinct CDR3 sequences, 15% to 20% of them found a single time. The leading ten clones occupy roughly a sixth of the sample.

Sequencing input: blood. The chain is made from TRBV30 and TRBJ1-1; a tentative D call is TRBD1 (5 bases match). The TCR was taken from a middle-aged woman with Graves' ophthalmopathy. The CDR3 protein is CAWSPTVTEAFF. Here is the DNA: TGTGCCTGGAGTCCGACAGTGACTGAAGCTTTCTTT.